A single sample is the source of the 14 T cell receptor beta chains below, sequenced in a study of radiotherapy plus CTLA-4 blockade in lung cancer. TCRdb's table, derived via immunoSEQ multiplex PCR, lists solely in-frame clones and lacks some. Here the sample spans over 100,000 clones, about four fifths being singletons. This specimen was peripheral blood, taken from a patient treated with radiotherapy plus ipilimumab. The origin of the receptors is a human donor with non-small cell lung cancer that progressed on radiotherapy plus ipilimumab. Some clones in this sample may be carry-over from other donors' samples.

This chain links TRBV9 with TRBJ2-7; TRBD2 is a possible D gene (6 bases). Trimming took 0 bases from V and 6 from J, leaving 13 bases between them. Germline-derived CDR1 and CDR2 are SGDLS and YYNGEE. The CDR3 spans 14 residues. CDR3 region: CASSVGGLDAEQYF. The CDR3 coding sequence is TGTGCCAGCAGCGTAGGGGGACTTGACGCCGAGCAGTACTTC. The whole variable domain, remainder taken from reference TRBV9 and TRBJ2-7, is DSGVTQTPKHLITATGQRVTLRCSPRSGDLSVYWYQQSLDQGLQFLIQYYNGEERAKGNILERFSAQQFPDLHSELNLSSLELGDSALYFCASSVGGLDAEQYFGPGTRLTVT.

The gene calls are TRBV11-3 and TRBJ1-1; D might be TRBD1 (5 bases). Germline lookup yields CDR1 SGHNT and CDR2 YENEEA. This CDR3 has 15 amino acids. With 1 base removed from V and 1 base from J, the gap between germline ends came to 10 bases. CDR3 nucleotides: TGTGCCAGCAGCTTAGGAGGTACAGGGAACACTGAAGCTTTCTTT. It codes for CASSLGGTGNTEAFF.

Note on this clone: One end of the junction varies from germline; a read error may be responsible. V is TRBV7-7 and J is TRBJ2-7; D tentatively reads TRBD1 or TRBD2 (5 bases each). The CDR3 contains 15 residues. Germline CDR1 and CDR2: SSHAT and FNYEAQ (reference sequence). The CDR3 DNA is TGTGCTAGCAGCTTATTATTGGGGGAGTCCTACGAGCAGTACTTC. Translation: CASSLLLGESYEQYF.

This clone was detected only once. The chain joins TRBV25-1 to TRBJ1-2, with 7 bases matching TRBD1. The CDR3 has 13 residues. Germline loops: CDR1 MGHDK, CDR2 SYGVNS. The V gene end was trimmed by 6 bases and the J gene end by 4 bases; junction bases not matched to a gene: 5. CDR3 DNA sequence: TGTGCCAGCAGAGGGACAGAGTCCTATGGCTACACCTTC. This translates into CASRGTESYGYTF.

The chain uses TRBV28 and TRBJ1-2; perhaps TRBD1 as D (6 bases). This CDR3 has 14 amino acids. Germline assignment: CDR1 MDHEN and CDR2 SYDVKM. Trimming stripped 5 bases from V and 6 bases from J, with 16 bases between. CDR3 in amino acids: CASSPPDRFHGYTF. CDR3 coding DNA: TGTGCCAGCAGTCCCCCAGACAGGTTTCATGGCTACACCTTC.

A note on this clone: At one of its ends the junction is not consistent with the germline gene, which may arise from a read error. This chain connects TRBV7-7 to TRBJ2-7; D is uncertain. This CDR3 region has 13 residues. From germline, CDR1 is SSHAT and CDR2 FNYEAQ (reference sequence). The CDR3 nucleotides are TGTGCTAGCAGCTTAGATAGGTTTCGCGAGCAGTACTTC. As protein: CASSLDRFREQYF.

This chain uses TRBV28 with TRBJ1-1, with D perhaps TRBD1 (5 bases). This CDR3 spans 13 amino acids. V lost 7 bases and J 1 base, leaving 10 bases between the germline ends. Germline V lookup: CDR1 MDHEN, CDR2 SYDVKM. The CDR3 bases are TGTGCCAGCACGGGGGGAGGGAACACTGAAGCTTTCTTT. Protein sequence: CASTGGGNTEAFF.

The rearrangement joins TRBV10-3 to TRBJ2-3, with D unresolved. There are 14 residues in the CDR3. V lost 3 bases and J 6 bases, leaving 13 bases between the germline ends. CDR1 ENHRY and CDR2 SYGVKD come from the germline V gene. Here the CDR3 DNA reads TGTGCCATCAGTGATTTCGCTCCGTCGGATACGCAGTATTTT. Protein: CAISDFAPSDTQYF.

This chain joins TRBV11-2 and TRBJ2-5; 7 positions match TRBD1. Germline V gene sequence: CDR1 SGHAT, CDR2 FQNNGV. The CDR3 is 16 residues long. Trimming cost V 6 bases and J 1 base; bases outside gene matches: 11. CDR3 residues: CASRKPGQKVQETQYF. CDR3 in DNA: TGTGCCAGCAGAAAGCCGGGACAGAAAGTCCAAGAGACCCAGTACTTC.

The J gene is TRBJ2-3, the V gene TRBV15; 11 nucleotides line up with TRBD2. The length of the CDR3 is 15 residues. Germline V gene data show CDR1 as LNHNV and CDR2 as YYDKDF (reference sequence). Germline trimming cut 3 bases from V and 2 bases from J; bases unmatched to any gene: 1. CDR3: CATSRTSGATDTQYF. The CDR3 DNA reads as TGTGCCACCAGCAGGACTAGCGGGGCCACAGATACGCAGTATTTT.

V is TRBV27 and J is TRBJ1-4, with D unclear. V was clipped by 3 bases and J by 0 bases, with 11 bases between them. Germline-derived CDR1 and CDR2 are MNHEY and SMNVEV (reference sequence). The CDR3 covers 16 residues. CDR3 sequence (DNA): TGTGCCAGCAGTTTGTGGGGAGCTACAACTAATGAAAAACTGTTTTTT. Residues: CASSLWGATTNEKLFF.

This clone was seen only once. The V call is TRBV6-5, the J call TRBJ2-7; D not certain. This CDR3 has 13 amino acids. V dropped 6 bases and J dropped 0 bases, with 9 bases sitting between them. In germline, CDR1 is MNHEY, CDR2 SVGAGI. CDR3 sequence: CASRFGVSYEQYF. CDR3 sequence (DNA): TGTGCCAGCAGGTTTGGGGTCTCCTACGAGCAGTACTTC.

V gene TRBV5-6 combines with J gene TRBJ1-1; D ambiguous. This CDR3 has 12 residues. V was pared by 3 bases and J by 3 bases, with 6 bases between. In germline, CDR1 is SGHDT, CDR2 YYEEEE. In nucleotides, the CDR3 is TGTGCCAGCAGCTACGGTTACACTGAAGCTTTCTTT. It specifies CASSYGYTEAFF. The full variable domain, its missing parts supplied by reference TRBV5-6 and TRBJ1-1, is DAGVTQSPTHLIKTRGQQVTLRCSPKSGHDTVSWYQQALGQGPQFIFQYYEEEERQRGNFPDRFSGHQFPNYSSELNVNALLLGDSALYLCASSYGYTEAFFGQGTRLTVV.

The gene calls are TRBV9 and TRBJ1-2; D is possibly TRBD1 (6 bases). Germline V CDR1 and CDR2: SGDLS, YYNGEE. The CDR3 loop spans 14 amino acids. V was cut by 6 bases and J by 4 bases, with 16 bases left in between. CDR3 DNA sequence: TGTGCCAGCAACACGAACAGGGAAGGCTATGGCTACACCTTC. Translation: CASNTNREGYGYTF.